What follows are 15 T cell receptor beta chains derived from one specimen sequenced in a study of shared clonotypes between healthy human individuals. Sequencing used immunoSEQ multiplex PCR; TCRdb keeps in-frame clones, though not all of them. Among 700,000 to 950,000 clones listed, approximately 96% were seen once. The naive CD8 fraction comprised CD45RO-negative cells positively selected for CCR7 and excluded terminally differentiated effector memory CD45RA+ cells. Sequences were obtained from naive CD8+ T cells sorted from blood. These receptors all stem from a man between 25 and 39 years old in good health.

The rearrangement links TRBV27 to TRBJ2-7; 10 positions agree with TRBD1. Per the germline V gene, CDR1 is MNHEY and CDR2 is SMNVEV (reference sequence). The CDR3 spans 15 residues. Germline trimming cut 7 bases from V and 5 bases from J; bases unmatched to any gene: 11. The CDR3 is CASTPGQGIFDEQYF. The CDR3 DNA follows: TGTGCCAGCACCCCGGGACAGGGGATTTTCGACGAGCAGTACTTC.

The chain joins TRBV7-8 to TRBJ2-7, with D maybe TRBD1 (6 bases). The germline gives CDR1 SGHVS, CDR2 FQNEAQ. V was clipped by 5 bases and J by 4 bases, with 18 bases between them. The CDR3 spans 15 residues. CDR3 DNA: TGTGCCAGCAGCCTATCGGGGCAGGGGAGTTACGAGCAGTACTTC. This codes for CASSLSGQGSYEQYF.

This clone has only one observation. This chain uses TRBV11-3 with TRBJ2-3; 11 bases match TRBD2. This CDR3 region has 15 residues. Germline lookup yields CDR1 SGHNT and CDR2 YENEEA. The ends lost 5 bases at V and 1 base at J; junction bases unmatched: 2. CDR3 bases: TGTGCCAGCAGCGCGGGACTAGCGGGCACAGATACGCAGTATTTT. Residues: CASSAGLAGTDTQYF. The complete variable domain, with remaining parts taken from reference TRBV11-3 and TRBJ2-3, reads EAGVVQSPRYKIIEKKQPVAFWCNPISGHNTLYWYLQNLGQGPELLIRYENEEAVDDSQLPKDRFSAERLKGVDSTLKIQPAELGDSAVYLCASSAGLAGTDTQYFGPGTRLTVL.

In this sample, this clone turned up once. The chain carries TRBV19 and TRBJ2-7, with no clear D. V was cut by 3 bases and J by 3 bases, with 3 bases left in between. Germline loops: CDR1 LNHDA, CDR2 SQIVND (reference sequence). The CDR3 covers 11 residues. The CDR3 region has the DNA TGTGCCAGTAGTATTGACTACGAGCAGTACTTC. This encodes CASSIDYEQYF.

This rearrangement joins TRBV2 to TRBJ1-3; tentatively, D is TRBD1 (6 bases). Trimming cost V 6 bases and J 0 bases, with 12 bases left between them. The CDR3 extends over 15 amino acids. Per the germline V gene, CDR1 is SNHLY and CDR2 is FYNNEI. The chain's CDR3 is CASRTRGDSGNTIYF. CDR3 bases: TGTGCCAGCAGGACCAGGGGAGACTCTGGAAACACCATATATTTT.

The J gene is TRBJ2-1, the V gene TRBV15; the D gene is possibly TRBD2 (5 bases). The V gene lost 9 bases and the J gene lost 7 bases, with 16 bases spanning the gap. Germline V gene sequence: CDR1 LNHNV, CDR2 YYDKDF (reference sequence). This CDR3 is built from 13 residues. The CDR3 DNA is TGTGCCACTCTCCGGGTGCCGGGGAATGAGCAGTTCTTC. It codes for CATLRVPGNEQFF.

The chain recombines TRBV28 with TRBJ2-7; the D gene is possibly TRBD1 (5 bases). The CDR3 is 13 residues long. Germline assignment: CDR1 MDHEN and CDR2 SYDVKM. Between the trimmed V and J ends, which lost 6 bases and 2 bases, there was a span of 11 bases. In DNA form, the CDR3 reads TGTGCCAGCAGCTTAAGGGGCGCCTACGAGCAGTACTTC. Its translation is CASSLRGAYEQYF.

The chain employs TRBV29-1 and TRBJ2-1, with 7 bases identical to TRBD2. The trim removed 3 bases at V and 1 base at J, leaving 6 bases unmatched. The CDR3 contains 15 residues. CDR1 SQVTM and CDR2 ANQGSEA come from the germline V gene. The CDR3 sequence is CSVDGLAESYNEQFF. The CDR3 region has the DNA TGCAGCGTTGATGGTCTAGCGGAATCCTACAATGAGCAGTTCTTC.

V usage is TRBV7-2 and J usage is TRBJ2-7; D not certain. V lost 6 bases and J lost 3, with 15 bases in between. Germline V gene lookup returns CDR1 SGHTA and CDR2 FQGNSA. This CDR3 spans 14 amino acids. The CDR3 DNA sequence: TGTGCCAGCAGTATTCCAGTAGGTTTCTACGAGCAGTACTTC. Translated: CASSIPVGFYEQYF.

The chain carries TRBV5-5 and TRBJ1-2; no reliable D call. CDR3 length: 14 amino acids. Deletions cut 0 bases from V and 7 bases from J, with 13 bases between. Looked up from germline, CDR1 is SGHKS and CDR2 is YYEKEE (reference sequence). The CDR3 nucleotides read TGTGCCAGCAGCTTGGATAGTGGGTACCCTGGCTACACCTTC. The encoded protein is CASSLDSGYPGYTF.

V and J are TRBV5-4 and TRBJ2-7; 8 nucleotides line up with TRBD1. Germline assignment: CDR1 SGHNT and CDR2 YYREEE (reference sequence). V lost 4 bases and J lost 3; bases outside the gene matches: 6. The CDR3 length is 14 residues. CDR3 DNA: TGTGCCAGCAGCCCGGACAGGGACCTCTACGAGCAGTACTTC. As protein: CASSPDRDLYEQYF. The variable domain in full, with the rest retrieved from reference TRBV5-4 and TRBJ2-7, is ETGVTQSPTHLIKTRGQQVTLRCSSQSGHNTVSWYQQALGQGPQFIFQYYREEENGRGNFPPRFSGLQFPNYSSELNVNALELDDSALYLCASSPDRDLYEQYFGPGTRLTVT.

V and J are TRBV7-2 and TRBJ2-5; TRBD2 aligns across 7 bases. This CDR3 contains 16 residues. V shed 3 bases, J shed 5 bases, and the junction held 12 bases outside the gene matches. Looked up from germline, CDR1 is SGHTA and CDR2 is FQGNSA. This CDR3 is CASSLRGRGSRETQYF. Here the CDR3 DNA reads TGTGCCAGCAGCTTGCGCGGGAGAGGTTCACGGGAGACCCAGTACTTC. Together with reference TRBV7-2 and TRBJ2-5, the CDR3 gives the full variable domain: GAGVSQSPSNKVTEKGKDVELRCDPISGHTALYWYRQSLGQGLEFLIYFQGNSAPDKSGLPSDRFSAERTGGSVSTLTIQRTQQEDSAVYLCASSLRGRGSRETQYFGPGTRLLVL.

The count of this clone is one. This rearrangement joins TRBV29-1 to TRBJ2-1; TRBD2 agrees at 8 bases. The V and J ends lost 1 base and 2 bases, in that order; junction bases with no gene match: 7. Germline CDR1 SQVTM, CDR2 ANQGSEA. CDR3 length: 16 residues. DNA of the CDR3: TGCAGCGTTGAAGGCAGCGGGAGTCTCCCCTACAATGAGCAGTTCTTC. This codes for CSVEGSGSLPYNEQFF.

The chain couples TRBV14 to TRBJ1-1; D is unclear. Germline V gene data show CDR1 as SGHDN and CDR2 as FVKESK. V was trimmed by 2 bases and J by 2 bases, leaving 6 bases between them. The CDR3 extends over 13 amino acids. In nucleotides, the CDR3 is TGTGCCAGCAGCCAATGGATAAACACTGAAGCTTTCTTT. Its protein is CASSQWINTEAFF.

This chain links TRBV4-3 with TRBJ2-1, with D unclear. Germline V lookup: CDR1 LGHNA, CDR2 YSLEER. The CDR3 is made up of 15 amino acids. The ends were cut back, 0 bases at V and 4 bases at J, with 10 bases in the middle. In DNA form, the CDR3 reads TGCGCCAGCAGCCAAGAGTTGGGGAATTACAATGAGCAGTTCTTC. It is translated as CASSQELGNYNEQFF.